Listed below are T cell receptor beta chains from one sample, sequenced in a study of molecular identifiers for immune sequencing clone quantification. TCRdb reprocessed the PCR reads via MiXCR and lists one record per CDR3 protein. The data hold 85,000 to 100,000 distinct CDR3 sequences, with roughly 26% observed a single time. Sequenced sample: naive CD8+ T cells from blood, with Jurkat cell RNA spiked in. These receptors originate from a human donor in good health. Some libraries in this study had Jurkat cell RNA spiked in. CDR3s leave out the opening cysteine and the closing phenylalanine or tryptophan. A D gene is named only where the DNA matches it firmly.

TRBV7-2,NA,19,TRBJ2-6,ASSPRPTEGSRSSGANVLT
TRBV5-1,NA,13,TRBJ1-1,ASSPPTEAMNEAF
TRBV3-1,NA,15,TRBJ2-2,ASSQDPFGEITGELF
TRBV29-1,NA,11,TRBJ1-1,SDSNGPYTEAF
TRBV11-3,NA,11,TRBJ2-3,ASSPDSDDTQY
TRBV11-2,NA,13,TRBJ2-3,ASRPMTGATDTQY
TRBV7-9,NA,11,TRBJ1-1,AGGGRGSTEAF
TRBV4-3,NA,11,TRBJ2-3,ASSQGRTDTQY
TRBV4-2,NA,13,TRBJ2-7,ASSQVEGGYYEQY
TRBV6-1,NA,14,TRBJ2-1,ASSEIGQGPYNEQF
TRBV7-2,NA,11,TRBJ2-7,ASADGFSYEQY
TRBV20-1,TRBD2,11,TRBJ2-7,SASSGSSYEQY
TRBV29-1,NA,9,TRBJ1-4,SVLQREKLF
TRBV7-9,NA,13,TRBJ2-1,ASSHPGHSYNEQF
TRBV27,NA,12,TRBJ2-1,ASSEGGSYNEQF
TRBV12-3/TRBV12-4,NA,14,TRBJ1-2,ASSLLLKGYNYGYT
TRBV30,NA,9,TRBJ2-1,AWNQGYEQF
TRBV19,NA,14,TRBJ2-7,ASSIFASSYSYEQY
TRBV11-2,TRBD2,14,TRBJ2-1,ASSWGGGGARNEQF
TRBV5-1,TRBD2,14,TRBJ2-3,ASSLLAGGLVDTQY
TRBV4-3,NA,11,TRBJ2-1,ASSLRTPNEQF
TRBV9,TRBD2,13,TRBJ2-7,ASSPGGTSAYEQY
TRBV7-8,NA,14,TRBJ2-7,ASSSDSGTYNYEQY
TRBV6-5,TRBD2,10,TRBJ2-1,ASRGVDNEQF
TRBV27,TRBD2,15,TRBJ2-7,ASSFITPGGVGYEQY
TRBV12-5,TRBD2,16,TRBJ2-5,ASGPDLAGGLSQETQY
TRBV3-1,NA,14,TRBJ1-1,ASSQSGQGVDTEAF
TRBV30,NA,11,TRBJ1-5,AWSPGAYQPQH
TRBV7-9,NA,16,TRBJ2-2,ASSLGILGRGGAGGLF
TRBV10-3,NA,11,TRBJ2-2,AISESNAGELF
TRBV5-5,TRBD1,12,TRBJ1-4,DSSRDRSDEKLF
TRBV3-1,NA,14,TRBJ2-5,ASSQTPGDLQETQY
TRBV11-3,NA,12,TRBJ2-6,ASSLGDGANVLT
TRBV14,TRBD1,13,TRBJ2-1,ASSRRRQGYNEQF
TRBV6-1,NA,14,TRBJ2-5,ASSGTAQSARGTQY
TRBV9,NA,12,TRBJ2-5,ASSVGGRGETQY
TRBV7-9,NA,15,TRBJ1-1,ASSTRFVGLGNTEAF
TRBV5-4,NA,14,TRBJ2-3,ASSLRLGLLADTQY